These 18 T cell receptor beta chains came from one sample sequenced in a study of blood T cell repertoires in COVID-19 (dated by TCRdb to about 2020). The library was produced with the immunoSEQ multiplex PCR assay. This is the immuneACCESS table as TCRdb keeps it, with only in-frame sequences that have V and J called. A part of the clones is gone; compared with another copy, unresolved V genes explain less than half, and the rest is unexplained. For this sample there are fewer than 450,000 clones; approximately 88% appear just once. The biggest ten clones account for more than 2% of the sample. The sample was PBMCs or T cells enriched from blood (not recorded which). Receptors originate from a woman in her thirties or forties with acute COVID-19.

V and J are TRBV18 and TRBJ1-1; D gene ambiguous. The germline V gene encodes CDR1 KGHSH and CDR2 LQKENI. The length of the CDR3 is 15 residues. V dropped 2 bases and J dropped 0 bases, with 10 bases sitting between them. The CDR3, as DNA: TGTGCCAGCTCACCATTGAGACAAATGAACACTGAAGCTTTCTTT. Translated: CASSPLRQMNTEAFF. Full variable domain (rest looked up from reference TRBV18 and TRBJ1-1): NAGVMQNPRHLVRRRGQEARLRCSPMKGHSHVYWYRQLPEEGLKFMVYLQKENIIDESGMPKERFSAEFPKEGPSILRIQQVVRGDSAAYFCASSPLRQMNTEAFFGQGTRLTVV.

The chain employs TRBV6-6 and TRBJ2-1; 10 positions agree with TRBD2. Germline-derived CDR1 and CDR2 are MNHNY and SVGAGI (reference sequence). Trimming took 4 bases from V and 5 from J; bases not matched to a gene: 8. This CDR3 contains 16 residues. CDR3 coding DNA: TGTGCCAGCAGTTCTCCGAGCGGGGGGGGGAACAATGAGCAGTTCTTC. Translated: CASSSPSGGGNNEQFF.

This chain links TRBV5-8 with TRBJ2-3; 11 nucleotides agree with TRBD2. Germline values: CDR1 SGHTS, CDR2 YDEGEE. This CDR3 contains 15 residues. V lost 3 bases and J lost 6; bases outside the gene matches: 6. The CDR3 loop reads CASSYIAGGLDTQYF. CDR3 nucleotides: TGTGCCAGCAGCTATATAGCGGGGGGGCTGGATACGCAGTATTTT.

The genes are TRBV18 and TRBJ1-5; 10 nucleotides match TRBD1. The trim removed 6 bases at V and 7 bases at J, leaving 6 bases unmatched. The CDR3 consists of 14 residues. CDR1 is KGHSH, CDR2 LQKENI, per germline. As DNA, the CDR3 is TGTGCCAGCTCCCAGGGACAGGGGTCCCAGCCCCAGCATTTT. Protein product: CASSQGQGSQPQHF.

This chain links TRBV25-1 with TRBJ1-1; 9 nucleotides line up with TRBD1. CDR3 length: 15 residues. V lost 1 base, J lost 6 bases, and 6 bases stayed unmatched. Germline assignment: CDR1 MGHDK and CDR2 SYGVNS. This CDR3 is CASSEFTGGRAEAFF. The CDR3 DNA reads TGTGCCAGCAGTGAATTTACAGGGGGCAGGGCTGAAGCTTTCTTT.

The chain carries TRBV9 and TRBJ1-1; tentative D call: TRBD1 (5 bases). The CDR3 covers 20 residues. From germline, CDR1 is SGDLS and CDR2 YYNGEE. The V gene lost 4 bases and the J gene lost 2 bases, with 30 bases spanning the gap. CDR3 sequence: CASSKPVLGGVSLGNTEAFF. DNA for the CDR3: TGTGCCAGCAGCAAACCAGTTCTTGGGGGGGTCTCTCTAGGAAACACTGAAGCTTTCTTT. The variable domain in full, completed from reference TRBV9 and TRBJ1-1, reads DSGVTQTPKHLITATGQRVTLRCSPRSGDLSVYWYQQSLDQGLQFLIQYYNGEERAKGNILERFSAQQFPDLHSELNLSSLELGDSALYFCASSKPVLGGVSLGNTEAFFGQGTRLTVV.

The chain couples TRBV6-5 to TRBJ1-2; 10 positions agree with TRBD1. Germline trimming cut 5 bases from V and 5 bases from J; bases unmatched to any gene: 5. The CDR3 extends over 14 amino acids. CDR1 is MNHEY and CDR2 is SVGAGI in the germline V gene. The CDR3 DNA follows: TGTGCCAGCAGTCCCGGACAGGGGGGTTATGGCTACACCTTC. Its protein is CASSPGQGGYGYTF.

The chain uses TRBV7-5 and TRBJ2-3; the tabulated D call, TRBD2, remains unverified against the DNA. TRBV7-5 is a recognized pseudogene. The CDR3 has 17 residues. The CDR3 nucleotides read TGTGCCAGAAGCCCCCTGACTAGCGGGAGCTACACAGATACGCAGTATTTT. The encoded protein is CARSPLTSGSYTDTQYF.

This chain uses TRBV5-4 with TRBJ2-3; no clear D gene. V was clipped by 5 bases and J by 5 bases, with 24 bases between them. Looked up from germline, CDR1 is SGHNT and CDR2 is YYREEE (reference sequence). The CDR3 has 17 residues. CDR3 in amino acids: CASRPDSVVTPRDTQYF. The CDR3 coding sequence is TGTGCCAGCAGGCCTGATTCGGTCGTAACGCCGAGAGATACGCAGTATTTT. Variable domain in full (rest from reference TRBV5-4 and TRBJ2-3): ETGVTQSPTHLIKTRGQQVTLRCSSQSGHNTVSWYQQALGQGPQFIFQYYREEENGRGNFPPRFSGLQFPNYSSELNVNALELDDSALYLCASRPDSVVTPRDTQYFGPGTRLTVL.

This chain links TRBV10-1 with TRBJ1-1, with a weak D call TRBD1 (6 bases). The ends were cut back, 3 bases at V and 7 bases at J, with 21 bases in the middle. The CDR3 spans 16 residues. The germline CDR1 and CDR2 sequences are WNHNN and SYGVQD (reference sequence). The CDR3 bases are TGCGCCAGCAGTGACCCCGGGACACCGAAGCCTAATGAAGCTTTCTTT. It translates to CASSDPGTPKPNEAFF.

The rearrangement joins TRBV6-5 to TRBJ2-7, with a possible D match to TRBD1 (6 bases). V was cut by 6 bases and J by 6 bases, with 15 bases left in between. The CDR3 is 13 amino acids. Germline V gene sequence: CDR1 MNHEY, CDR2 SVGAGI. The CDR3 DNA follows: TGTGCCAGCAGCCCAAGCCGGGACACCGAGCAGTACTTC. Encoded protein: CASSPSRDTEQYF.

The genes are TRBV11-2 and TRBJ1-1; D gene ambiguous. Germline V gene data show CDR1 as SGHAT and CDR2 as FQNNGV. This CDR3 has 12 amino acids. With 2 bases removed from V and 7 bases from J, the gap between germline ends came to 8 bases. CDR3 in amino acids: CASSLMADEAFF. As DNA, the CDR3 is TGTGCCAGCAGCTTAATGGCAGATGAAGCTTTCTTT. Full variable domain (outside the CDR3, taken from reference TRBV11-2 and TRBJ1-1): EAGVAQSPRYKIIEKRQSVAFWCNPISGHATLYWYQQILGQGPKLLIQFQNNGVVDDSQLPKDRFSAERLKGVDSTLKIQPAKLEDSAVYLCASSLMADEAFFGQGTRLTVV.

The chain has TRBV18 and TRBJ1-1; D gene ambiguous. CDR1 KGHSH and CDR2 LQKENI come from the germline V gene. V lost 0 bases and J 0 bases, leaving 11 bases between the germline ends. This CDR3 contains 16 residues. Written as DNA, the CDR3 is TGTGCCAGCTCACCACCGTCTAAAACCATGAACACTGAAGCTTTCTTT. As protein: CASSPPSKTMNTEAFF.

The V and J genes are TRBV5-1 and TRBJ2-7; no reliable D call. Per germline, CDR1 SGHRS and CDR2 YFSETQ. V was shortened by 1 base and J by 3 bases, with 20 bases between the two germline ends. The CDR3 spans 17 residues. The CDR3 DNA reads TGCGCCAGCAGCTTGATCAGCCTACAGCAAGACAACTACGAGCAGTACTTC. Protein sequence: CASSLISLQQDNYEQYF. Full variable domain (outside the CDR3, taken from reference TRBV5-1 and TRBJ2-7): KAGVTQTPRYLIKTRGQQVTLSCSPISGHRSVSWYQQTPGQGLQFLFEYFSETQRNKGNFPGRFSGRQFSNSRSEMNVSTLELGDSALYLCASSLISLQQDNYEQYFGPGTRLTVT.

This clone was detected only once. The chain has TRBV9 and TRBJ1-3; no reliable D call. V was cut by 3 bases and J by 3 bases, with 10 bases left in between. Germline CDR1 and CDR2: SGDLS and YYNGEE. CDR3 size: 14 residues. The chain's CDR3 is CASSEAPRGNTIYF. In DNA form, the CDR3 reads TGTGCCAGCAGCGAAGCCCCCCGTGGAAACACCATATATTTT.

The rearrangement links TRBV11-2 to TRBJ2-7, with 8 bases lining up with TRBD1. The CDR3 is 15 amino acids. With V trimmed by 2 bases and J by 1 base, 4 bases remained unmatched. Germline CDR1 is SGHAT and CDR2 is FQNNGV. In nucleotides, the CDR3 is TGTGCCAGCAGCTTACAGGGGGCATTTTCCTACGAGCAGTACTTC. Protein product: CASSLQGAFSYEQYF.

The chain couples TRBV2 to TRBJ2-1; 9 positions match TRBD2. Trimming cost V 6 bases and J 15 bases; bases outside gene matches: 18. The CDR3 totals 15 residues. Germline values: CDR1 SNHLY, CDR2 FYNNEI. CDR3 region: CASSLDSGGPQGGFF. Written as DNA, the CDR3 is TGTGCCAGCAGCCTGGATAGCGGGGGCCCCCAGGGTGGGTTCTTC.

The genes are TRBV6-5 and TRBJ1-2, with 10 nucleotides matching TRBD1. The CDR3 has 14 residues. Trimming cost V 6 bases and J 5 bases; bases outside gene matches: 6. Germline lookup yields CDR1 MNHEY and CDR2 SVGAGI. Written as DNA, the CDR3 is TGTGCCAGCAGGACAGGGGGCAGGAGGTATGGCTACACCTTC. It encodes CASRTGGRRYGYTF.